Presented here are 12 T cell receptor beta chains from one specimen sequenced in a study of neurological immune-mediated disorders. Using its own MiXCR run on the 5' RACE reads, TCRdb lists one record per CDR3 protein. Seen here are 50,000 to 55,000 distinct CDR3 sequences, approximately 10% observed once, and the top ten hold approximately 5%. Material for sequencing was PBMCs. The receptors derive from a man aged 65-85 years with HTLV-1-associated myelopathy (HAM/TSP).

This clonotype was observed at least ten times. The chain employs TRBV28 and TRBJ2-5, with 7 bases aligning to TRBD1. The CDR3 has 15 residues. V shed 3 bases, J shed 1 base, and the junction held 5 bases outside the gene matches. CDR1 is MDHEN, CDR2 SYDVKM, per germline. CDR3 loop: CASSLATGAQETQYF. In nucleotides, the CDR3 is TGTGCCAGCAGTTTGGCTACAGGGGCCCAAGAGACCCAGTACTTC.

This clonotype has a count of ten or more. The V call is TRBV7-3, the J call TRBJ1-1; tentative D call: TRBD1 (6 bases). Germline CDR1 reads SGHTA; CDR2 reads FQGTGA. The CDR3 contains 14 residues. Trimming cost V 1 base and J 7 bases, with 13 bases left between them. This chain's CDR3 is CASSLRGRGVEAFF. CDR3 nucleotide sequence: TGTGCCAGCAGCTTAAGGGGCAGGGGCGTTGAAGCTTTCTTT.

In regard to this clonotype: A much larger clone sits a single nucleotide away, making a read error possible. This rearrangement joins TRBV5-1 to TRBJ2-3, with D unresolved. Germline values: CDR1 SGHRS, CDR2 YFSETQ. The CDR3 has 12 residues. Deletions cut 5 bases from V and 5 bases from J, with 9 bases between. Here the CDR3 DNA reads TGCGCCAGCAGACCCTCCGGAGATACGCAGTATTTT. This encodes CASRPSGDTQYF.

The table lists this clonotype with many counts. The chain recombines TRBV6-1 with TRBJ2-1, with D hard to call. Germline V gene lookup returns CDR1 MNHNS and CDR2 SASEGT. CDR3 size: 13 residues. V was shortened by 5 bases and J by 8 bases, with 13 bases between the two germline ends. The CDR3 nucleotides read TGTGCCAGCAGTTCCACCAGAGGAGATGAGCAGTTCTTC. The encoded protein is CASSSTRGDEQFF.

This clonotype was seen at least ten times. V usage is TRBV6-5 and J usage is TRBJ2-4; 9 bases align to TRBD1. V was clipped by 6 bases and J by 1 base; unmatched bases: 1. The CDR3 length is 14 residues. CDR1 is MNHEY, CDR2 SVGAGI, per germline. The CDR3 here is CASRGTGAKNIQYF. CDR3 nucleotides: TGTGCCAGCAGGGGGACAGGGGCCAAAAACATTCAGTACTTC.

This clonotype has ten or more counts. The gene calls are TRBV4-2 and TRBJ2-7, with 12 nucleotides matching TRBD2. The CDR3 extends over 17 amino acids. The V gene end was trimmed by 1 base and the J gene end by 1 base; junction bases not matched to a gene: 5. Germline loops: CDR1 LGHNA, CDR2 YNFKEQ. CDR3 protein: CASSQAGTSGRSYEQYF. The CDR3 bases are TGTGCCAGCAGCCAAGCGGGGACTAGCGGGCGTTCCTACGAGCAGTACTTC.

This clonotype was detected many times. V and J are TRBV28 and TRBJ2-1; TRBD2 agrees at 7 bases. V lost 7 bases to trimming and J lost 11 bases; unmatched junction nucleotides: 11. Per the germline V gene, CDR1 is MDHEN and CDR2 is SYDVKM. This CDR3 spans 13 amino acids. The CDR3 loop is CASTTGGRYKQFF. In nucleotides, the CDR3 is TGTGCCAGCACCACCGGCGGGAGATATAAGCAGTTCTTC.

This clonotype was counted at least ten times. The rearrangement links TRBV5-1 to TRBJ1-5, with a tentative D call TRBD1 (5 bases). Germline V gives CDR1 SGHRS, CDR2 YFSETQ. Trimming stripped 0 bases from V and 2 bases from J, with 12 bases between. This CDR3 region has 16 residues. CDR3 sequence: CASSLGDSRGNQPQHF. The DNA for the CDR3 is TGCGCCAGCAGCTTGGGGGACTCCAGGGGCAATCAGCCCCAGCATTTT.

This clonotype was seen many times. The V call is TRBV24-1, the J call TRBJ2-1; the match to TRBD1 covers 10 bases. The CDR3 loop spans 12 amino acids. CDR1 KGHDR and CDR2 SFDVKD come from the germline V gene. J lost 12 bases, V lost 9 bases, and 7 bases had no gene match. CDR3 in amino acids: CATGQGGLPQFF. CDR3 DNA sequence: TGTGCCACCGGACAGGGGGGACTTCCGCAGTTCTTC.

Only a few counts were recorded for this clonotype. Here the CDR3 DNA reads TGTGCCAGCAGCTCAGGGACAGGGGTTGGGACCCAGTACTTC. It encodes CASSSGTGVGTQYF. The J gene is TRBJ2-5, the V gene TRBV13; 10 positions match TRBD1. Trimming cost V 4 bases and J 7 bases; bases outside gene matches: 6. The CDR3 loop spans 14 amino acids. CDR1 PRHDT and CDR2 FYEKMQ come from the germline V gene (reference sequence).

This clonotype was seen repeatedly, ten times or more. The J gene is TRBJ1-6, the V gene TRBV5-1, with TRBD1 matching 9 bases. Germline V gene lookup returns CDR1 SGHRS and CDR2 YFSETQ. CDR3 length: 14 residues. V lost 5 bases and J lost 8; bases outside the gene matches: 5. The CDR3: CASRPTGGHSPLHF. The CDR3 coding sequence is TGCGCCAGCAGACCCACAGGGGGCCATTCACCCCTCCACTTT.

Many counts were recorded for this clonotype. The chain uses TRBV20-1 and TRBJ2-1; unclear D gene. V lost 3 bases, J lost 7 bases, and 13 bases lay in between. This CDR3 contains 13 residues. CDR1 is DFQATT and CDR2 is SNEGSKA in the germline V gene (reference sequence). This CDR3 is CSASFPKVNEQFF. As DNA, the CDR3 is TGCAGTGCTAGTTTTCCGAAGGTGAATGAGCAGTTCTTC.